Sequencing of this TCR beta chain was carried out in a study of neurological immune-mediated disorders. Trimming removed 0 bases at V and 6 bases at J, with 14 bases between. The CDR3 totals 16 residues. Germline CDR1 and CDR2: MNHEY and SVGAGI. The cDNA was synthesized by 5'RACE incorporating 10-nucleotide random UMIs. TCRdb reanalysed the 5' RACE reads using MiXCR and keeps one entry per CDR3 protein. Altogether tens of thousands of distinct CDR3 sequences are present, around 13% being singletons, with the ten largest covering 4.6%. Documented time point: longitudinal time-point 1 (baseline). Source material was 2 million unsorted PBMCs, stored at -80 °C in RNAlater. Notes on this clonotype: Its cognate antigen is unknown. Given a much more abundant clone one base away, this may be a read error.

Broader study findings: No CDR3 amino acid sequences were shared by expanded clones across subjects, suggesting private repertoires in all groups.

J is TRBJ2-2 and V is TRBV6-5; D gene unclear. The sample consisted of PBMCs. The receptor comes from a female donor with HTLV-1-associated myelopathy (HAM/TSP). In DNA, the CDR3 is TGTGCCAGCAGTTACTCGAAATACATGGCCCCCGGGGAGCTGTTTTTT. Its translation: CASSYSKYMAPGELFF.